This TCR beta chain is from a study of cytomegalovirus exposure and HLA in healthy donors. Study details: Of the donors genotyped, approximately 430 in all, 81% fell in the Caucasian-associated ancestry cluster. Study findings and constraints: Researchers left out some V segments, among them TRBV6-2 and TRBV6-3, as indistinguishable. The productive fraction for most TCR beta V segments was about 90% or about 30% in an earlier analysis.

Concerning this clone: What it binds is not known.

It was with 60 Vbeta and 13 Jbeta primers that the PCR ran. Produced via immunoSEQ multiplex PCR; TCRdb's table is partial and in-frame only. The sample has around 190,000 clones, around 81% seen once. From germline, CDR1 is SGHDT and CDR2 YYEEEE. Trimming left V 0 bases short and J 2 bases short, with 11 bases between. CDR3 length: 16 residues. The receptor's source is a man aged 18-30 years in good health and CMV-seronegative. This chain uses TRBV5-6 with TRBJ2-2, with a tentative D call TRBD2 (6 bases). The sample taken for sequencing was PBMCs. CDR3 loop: CASSLAWRGNTGELFF. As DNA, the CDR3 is TGTGCCAGCAGCTTGGCCTGGCGGGGAAACACCGGGGAGCTGTTTTTT.